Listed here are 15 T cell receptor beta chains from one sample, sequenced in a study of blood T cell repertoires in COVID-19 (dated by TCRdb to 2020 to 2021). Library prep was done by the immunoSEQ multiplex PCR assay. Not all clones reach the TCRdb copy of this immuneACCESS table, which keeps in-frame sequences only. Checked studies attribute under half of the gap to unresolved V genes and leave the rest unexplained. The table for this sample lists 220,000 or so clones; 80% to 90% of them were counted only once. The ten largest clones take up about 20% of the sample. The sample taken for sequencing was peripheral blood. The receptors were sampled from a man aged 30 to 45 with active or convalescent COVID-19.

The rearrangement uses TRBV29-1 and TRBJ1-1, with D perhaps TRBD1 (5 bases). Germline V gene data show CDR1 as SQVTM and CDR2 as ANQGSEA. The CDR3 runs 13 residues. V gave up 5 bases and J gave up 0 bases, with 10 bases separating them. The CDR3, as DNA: TGCAGCGTTTCCCAGGGTATGAACACTGAAGCTTTCTTT. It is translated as CSVSQGMNTEAFF.

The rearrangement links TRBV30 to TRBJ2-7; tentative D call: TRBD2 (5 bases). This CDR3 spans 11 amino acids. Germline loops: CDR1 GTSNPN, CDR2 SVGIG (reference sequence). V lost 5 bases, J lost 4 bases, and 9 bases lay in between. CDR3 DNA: TGTGCCTGGGTCCGGGGATACGAGCAGTACTTC. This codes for CAWVRGYEQYF.

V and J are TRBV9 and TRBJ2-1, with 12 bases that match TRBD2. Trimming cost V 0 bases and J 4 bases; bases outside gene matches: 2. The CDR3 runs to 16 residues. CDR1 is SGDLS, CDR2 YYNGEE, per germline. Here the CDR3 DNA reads TGTGCCAGCAGCGTAGCTAGCGGGAGGGCTTACAATGAGCAGTTCTTC. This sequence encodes CASSVASGRAYNEQFF.

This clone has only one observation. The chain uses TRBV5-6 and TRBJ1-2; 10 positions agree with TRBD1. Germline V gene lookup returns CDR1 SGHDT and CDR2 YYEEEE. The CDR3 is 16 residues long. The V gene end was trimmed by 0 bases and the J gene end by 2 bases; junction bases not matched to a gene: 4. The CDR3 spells CASSLVLGQGNYGYTF. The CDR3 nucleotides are TGTGCCAGCAGCTTGGTATTGGGACAGGGGAACTATGGCTACACCTTC.

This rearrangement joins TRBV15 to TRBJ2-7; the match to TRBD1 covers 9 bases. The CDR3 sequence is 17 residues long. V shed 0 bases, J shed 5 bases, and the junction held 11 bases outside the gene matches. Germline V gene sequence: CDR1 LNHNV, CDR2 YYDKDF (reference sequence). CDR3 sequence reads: CATSRETGGTILHEQYF. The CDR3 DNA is TGTGCCACCAGCAGAGAGACAGGGGGGACTATCCTACACGAGCAGTACTTC.

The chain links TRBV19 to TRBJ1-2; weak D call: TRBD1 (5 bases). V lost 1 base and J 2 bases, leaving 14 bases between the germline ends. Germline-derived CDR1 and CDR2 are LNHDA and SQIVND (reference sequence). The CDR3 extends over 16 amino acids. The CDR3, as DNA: TGTGCCAGTAGTATAGGGCAGGGTTTGAAGAACTATGGCTACACCTTC. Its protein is CASSIGQGLKNYGYTF.

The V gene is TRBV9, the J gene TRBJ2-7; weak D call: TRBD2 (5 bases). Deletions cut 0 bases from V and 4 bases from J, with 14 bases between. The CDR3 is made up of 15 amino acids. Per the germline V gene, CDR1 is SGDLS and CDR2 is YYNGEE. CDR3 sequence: CASSVGPGMRYEQYF. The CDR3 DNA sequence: TGTGCCAGCAGCGTAGGTCCGGGAATGAGGTACGAGCAGTACTTC.

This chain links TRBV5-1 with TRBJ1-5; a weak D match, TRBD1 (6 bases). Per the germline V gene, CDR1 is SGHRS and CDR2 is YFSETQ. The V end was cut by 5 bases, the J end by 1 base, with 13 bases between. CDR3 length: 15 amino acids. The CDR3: CASRTGWGSNQPQHF. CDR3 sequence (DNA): TGCGCCAGCAGAACAGGGTGGGGAAGCAATCAGCCCCAGCATTTT.

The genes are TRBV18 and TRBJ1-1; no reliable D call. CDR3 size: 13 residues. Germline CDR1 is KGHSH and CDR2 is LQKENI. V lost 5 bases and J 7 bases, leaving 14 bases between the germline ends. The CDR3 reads CASSSPPVLEAFF. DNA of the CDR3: TGTGCCAGCTCATCCCCTCCTGTACTTGAAGCTTTCTTT.

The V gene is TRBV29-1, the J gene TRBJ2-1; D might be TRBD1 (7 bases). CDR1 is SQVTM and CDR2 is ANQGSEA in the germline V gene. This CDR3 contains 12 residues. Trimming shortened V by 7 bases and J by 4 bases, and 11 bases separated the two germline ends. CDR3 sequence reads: CSARGDYNEQFF. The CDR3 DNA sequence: TGCAGCGCCAGGGGGGATTACAATGAGCAGTTCTTC.

CDR3 sequence (DNA): TGTGCCTTCGGGACACATGGCTACACCTTC. As protein: CAFGTHGYTF. The chain employs TRBV30 and TRBJ1-2, with D perhaps matching TRBD1 (6 bases). Trimming stripped 7 bases from V and 6 bases from J, with 9 bases between. The germline gives CDR1 GTSNPN, CDR2 SVGIG (reference sequence). The CDR3 is 10 amino acids.

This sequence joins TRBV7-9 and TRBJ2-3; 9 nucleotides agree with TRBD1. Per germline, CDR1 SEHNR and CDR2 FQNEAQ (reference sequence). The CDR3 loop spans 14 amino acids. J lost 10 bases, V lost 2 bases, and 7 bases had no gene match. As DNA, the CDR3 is TGTGCCAGCAGCTTAATACAGGGGGCTTCTTCGCAGTATTTT. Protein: CASSLIQGASSQYF.

DNA of the CDR3: TGTGCCAGCAGCTGGGGACAGACAATCTCTGGAAACACCATATATTTT. Translated: CASSWGQTISGNTIYF. V usage is TRBV11-2 and J usage is TRBJ1-3, with 7 bases identical to TRBD1. From germline, CDR1 is SGHAT and CDR2 FQNNGV. Germline trimming cut 4 bases from V and 0 bases from J; bases unmatched to any gene: 6. CDR3 length: 16 residues.

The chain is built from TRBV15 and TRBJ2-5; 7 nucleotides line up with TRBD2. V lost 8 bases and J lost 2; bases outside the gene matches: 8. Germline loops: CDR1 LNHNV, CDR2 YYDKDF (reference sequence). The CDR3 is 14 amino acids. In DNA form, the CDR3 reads TGTGCCACCGAAAGCGGGACGAAACAAGAGACCCAGTACTTC. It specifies CATESGTKQETQYF.

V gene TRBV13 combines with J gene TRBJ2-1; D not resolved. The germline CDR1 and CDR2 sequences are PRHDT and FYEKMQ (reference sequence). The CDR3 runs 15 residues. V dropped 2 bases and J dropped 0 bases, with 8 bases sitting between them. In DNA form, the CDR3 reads TGTGCCAGCAGCTTATTGGTCAGCTCCTACAATGAGCAGTTCTTC. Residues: CASSLLVSSYNEQFF.